This T cell receptor (beta chain) was identified during a study of blood T cells in healthy people across ages. About the study: The capture of about one barcoded beta molecule per two T cells was achieved by template switching. Study findings and constraints: Naive and antigen-experienced cells were not separated, limiting conclusive comparison. It was the long-lived donors that had more naive CD4+ cells and higher diversity than aged donors. The fall in TCR beta diversity per million T cells was roughly linear with age.

A second 7 to 11 cycle PCR used barcoded and J-beta primers. TCRdb ran MiXCR on the 5' RACE reads and lists one entry per CDR3 protein. This table holds approximately 780,000 distinct CDR3 sequences, approximately 24% found once. Notes on this clonotype: Its antigen is not known.

Per germline, CDR1 ENHRY and CDR2 SYGVKD. This CDR3 comprises 14 residues. In addition, the sample was reused for a study of T cells of mothers and their children.

The sample consisted of blood. V is TRBV10-3 and J is TRBJ2-5; 9 bases are a match to TRBD1. The end of the DNA aligns better with TRBJ2-7, so the J call may be wrong. The clonotype comes from a boy between 10 and 17 years old in good health. The CDR3 here is CAIRAGTGRNEQYF. CDR3 nucleotide sequence: TGTGCCATCAGAGCCGGGACAGGGAGGAACGAGCAGTACTTC.